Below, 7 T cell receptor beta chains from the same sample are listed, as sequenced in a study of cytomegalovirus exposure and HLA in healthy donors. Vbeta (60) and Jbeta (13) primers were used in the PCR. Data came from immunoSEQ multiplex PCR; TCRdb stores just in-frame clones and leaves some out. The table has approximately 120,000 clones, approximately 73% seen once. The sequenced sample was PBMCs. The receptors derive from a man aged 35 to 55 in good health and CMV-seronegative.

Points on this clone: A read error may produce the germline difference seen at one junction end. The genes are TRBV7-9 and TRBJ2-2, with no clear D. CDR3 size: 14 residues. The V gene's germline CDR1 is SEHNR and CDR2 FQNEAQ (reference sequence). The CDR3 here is CSSSLNRNTGELFF. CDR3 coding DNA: TGTTCCAGCAGCTTAAATCGGAACACCGGGGAGCTGTTTTTT.

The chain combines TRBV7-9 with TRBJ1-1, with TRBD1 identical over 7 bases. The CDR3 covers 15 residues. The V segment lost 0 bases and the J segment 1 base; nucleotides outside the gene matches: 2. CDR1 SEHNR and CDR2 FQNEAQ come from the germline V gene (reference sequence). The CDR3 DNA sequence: TGTGCCAGCAGCTTAGCAGACAGGGAGAACACTGAAGCTTTCTTT. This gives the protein CASSLADRENTEAFF.

CDR3 sequence: CATSRDQVGTDYGYTF. The CDR3 DNA reads TGTGCCACCAGCAGAGATCAGGTTGGGACAGACTATGGCTACACCTTC. The chain carries TRBV15 and TRBJ1-2; 7 positions match TRBD1. The CDR3 contains 16 residues. V gave up 0 bases and J gave up 3 bases; unmatched junction bases: 7. CDR1 and CDR2 (germline): LNHNV, YYDKDF (reference sequence).

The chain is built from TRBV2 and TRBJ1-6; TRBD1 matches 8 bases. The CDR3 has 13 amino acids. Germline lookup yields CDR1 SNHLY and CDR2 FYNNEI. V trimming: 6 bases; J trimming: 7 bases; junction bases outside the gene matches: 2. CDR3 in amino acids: CASSDRGNSPLHF. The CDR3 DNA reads TGTGCCAGCAGCGACAGGGGCAATTCACCCCTCCACTTT. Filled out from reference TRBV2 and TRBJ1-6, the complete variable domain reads EPEVTQTPSHQVTQMGQEVILRCVPISNHLYFYWYRQILGQKVEFLVSFYNNEISEKSEIFDDQFSVERPDGSNFTLKIRSTKLEDSAMYFCASSDRGNSPLHFGNGTRLTVT.

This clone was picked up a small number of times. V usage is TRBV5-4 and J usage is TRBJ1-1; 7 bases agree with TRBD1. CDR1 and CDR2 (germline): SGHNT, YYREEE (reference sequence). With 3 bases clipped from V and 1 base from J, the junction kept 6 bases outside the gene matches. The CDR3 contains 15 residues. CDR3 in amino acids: CASSSKGAGNTEAFF. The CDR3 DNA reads TGTGCCAGCAGCTCCAAGGGGGCTGGGAACACTGAAGCTTTCTTT.

The CDR3 DNA reads as TGTGCCAGCAGAGAAACTAGCGGGGGTTCCCACCCCTACGAGCAGTACTTC. Amino acids: CASRETSGGSHPYEQYF. The chain carries TRBV25-1 and TRBJ2-5, with TRBD2 matching 11 bases. Gene TRBJ2-7 matches the end of the DNA better, so the J call may be wrong. The CDR3 totals 17 residues. The V gene's germline CDR1 is MGHDK and CDR2 SYGVNS.

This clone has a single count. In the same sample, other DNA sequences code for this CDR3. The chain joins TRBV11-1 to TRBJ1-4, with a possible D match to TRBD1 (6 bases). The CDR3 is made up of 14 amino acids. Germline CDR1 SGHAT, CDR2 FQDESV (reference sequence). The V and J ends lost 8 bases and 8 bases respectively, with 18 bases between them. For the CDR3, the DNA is TGTGCCAGCCGCCAGGGGACCCCTGGCGAAAAACTGTTTTTT. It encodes CASRQGTPGEKLFF.